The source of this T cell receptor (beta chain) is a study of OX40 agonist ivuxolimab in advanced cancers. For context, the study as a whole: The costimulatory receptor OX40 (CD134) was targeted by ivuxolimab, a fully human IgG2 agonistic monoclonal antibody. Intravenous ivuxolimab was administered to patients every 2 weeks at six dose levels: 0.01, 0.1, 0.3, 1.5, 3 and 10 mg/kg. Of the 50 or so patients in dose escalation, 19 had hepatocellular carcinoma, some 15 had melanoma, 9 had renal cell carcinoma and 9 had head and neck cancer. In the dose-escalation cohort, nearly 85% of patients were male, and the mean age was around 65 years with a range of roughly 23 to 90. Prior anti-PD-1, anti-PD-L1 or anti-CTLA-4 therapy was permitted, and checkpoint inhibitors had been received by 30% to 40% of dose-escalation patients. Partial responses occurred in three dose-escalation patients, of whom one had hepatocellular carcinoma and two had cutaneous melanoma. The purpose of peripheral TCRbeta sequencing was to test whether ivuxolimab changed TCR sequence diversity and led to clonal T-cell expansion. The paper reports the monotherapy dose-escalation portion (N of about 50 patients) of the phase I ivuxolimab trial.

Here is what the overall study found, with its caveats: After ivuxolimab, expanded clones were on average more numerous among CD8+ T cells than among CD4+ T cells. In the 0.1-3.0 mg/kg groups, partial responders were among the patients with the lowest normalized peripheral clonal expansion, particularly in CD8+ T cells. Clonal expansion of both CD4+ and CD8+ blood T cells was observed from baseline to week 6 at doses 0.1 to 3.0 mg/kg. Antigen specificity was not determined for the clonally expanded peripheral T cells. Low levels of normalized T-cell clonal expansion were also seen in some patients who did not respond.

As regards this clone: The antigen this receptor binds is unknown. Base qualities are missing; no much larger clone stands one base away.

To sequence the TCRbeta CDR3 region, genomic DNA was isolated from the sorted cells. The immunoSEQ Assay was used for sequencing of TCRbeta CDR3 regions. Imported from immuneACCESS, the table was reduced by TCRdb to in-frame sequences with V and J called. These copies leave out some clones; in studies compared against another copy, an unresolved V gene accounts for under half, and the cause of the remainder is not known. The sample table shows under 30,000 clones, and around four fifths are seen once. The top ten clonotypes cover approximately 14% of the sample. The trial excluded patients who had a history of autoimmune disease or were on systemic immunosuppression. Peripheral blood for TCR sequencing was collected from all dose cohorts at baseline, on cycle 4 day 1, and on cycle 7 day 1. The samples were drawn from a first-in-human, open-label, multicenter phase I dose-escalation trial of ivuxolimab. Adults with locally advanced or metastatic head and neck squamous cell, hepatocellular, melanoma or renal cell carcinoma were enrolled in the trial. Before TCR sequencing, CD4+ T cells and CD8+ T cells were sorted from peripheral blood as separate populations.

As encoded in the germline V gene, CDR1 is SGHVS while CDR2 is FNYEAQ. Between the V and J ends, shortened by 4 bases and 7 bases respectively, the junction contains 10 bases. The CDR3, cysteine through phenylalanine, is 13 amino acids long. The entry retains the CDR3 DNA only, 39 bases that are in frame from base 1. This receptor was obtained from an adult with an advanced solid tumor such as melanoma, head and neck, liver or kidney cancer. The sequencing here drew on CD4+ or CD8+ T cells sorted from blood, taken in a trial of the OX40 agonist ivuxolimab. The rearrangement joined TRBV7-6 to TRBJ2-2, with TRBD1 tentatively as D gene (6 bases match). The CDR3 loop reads CASSSQGGGELFF. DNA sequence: TGTGCCAGCAGCTCACAGGGTGGCGGGGAGCTGTTTTTT. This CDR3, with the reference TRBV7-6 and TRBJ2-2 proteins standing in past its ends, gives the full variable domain GAGVSQSPRYKVTKRGQDVALRCDPISGHVSLYWYRQALGQGPEFLTYFNYEAQQDKSGLPNDRFSAERPEGSISTLTIQRTEQRDSAMYRCASSSQGGGELFFGEGSRLTVL.